This T cell receptor beta chain was retrieved from a study of blood T cell repertoires in COVID-19. Study-level background: Material from acute and convalescent COVID-19 was sourced from the United States, Italy and Spain.

Seattle cases were enrolled at active infection and followed longitudinally. This clone was found once. The table came from immunoSEQ multiplex PCR; TCRdb's copy has only in-frame clones and leaves some out. The repertoire holds 330,000 or so clones, with approximately 90% as singletons. CDR3 size: 19 residues. The germline gives CDR1 MNHEY, CDR2 SMNVEV (reference sequence). Trimming at V came to 2 bases and at J to 4 bases, leaving 18 bases not matched to a gene. The sequencing sample was made of peripheral blood. This chain links TRBV27 with TRBJ1-2; TRBD1 matches at 8 bases. The sequence was collected from a woman between 55 and 75 years old with COVID-19, enrolled during active disease. The CDR3 nucleotides are TGTGCCAGCAGTTTACGTTCCGAGGCAGTCCGGACAGGGTTCTATGGCTACACCTTC. Translating it yields CASSLRSEAVRTGFYGYTF.